The clone carrying this T cell receptor (beta chain) was recorded only once. Its antigen is unknown. CDR3 size: 13 residues. The V end was cut by 2 bases, the J end by 2 bases, with 7 bases between. Germline V gene lookup returns CDR1 GTSNPN and CDR2 SVGIG (reference sequence). TCRdb keeps only in-frame clones here, not all; method: immunoSEQ multiplex PCR. Among 71,000 or so clones listed, about 94% were seen once. The entry originates in a study of cytomegalovirus exposure and HLA in healthy donors. Study observations and caveats: In vitro, a few CMV-associated chains proved specific for CMV antigens. Most observed TCR sequences were rare, whereas some public TCRs were detected in many donors. Reports indicated that the classifier achieved high specificity and sensitivity in diagnosing cytomegalovirus status.

This clonotype originated in a woman under 30 in good health and CMV-seronegative. Sequenced sample: PBMCs. The chain has TRBV30 and TRBJ1-3, with D possibly being TRBD1 (5 bases). CDR3 nucleotide sequence: TGTGCCTGGAGTCCGGGGGCTGGAAACACCATATATTTT. This sequence encodes CAWSPGAGNTIYF. Supplemented by reference TRBV30 and TRBJ1-3, the full variable domain reads SQTIHQWPATLVQPVGSPLSLECTVEGTSNPNLYWYRQAAGRGLQLLFYSVGIGQISSEVPQNLSASRPQDRQFILSSKKLLLSDSGFYLCAWSPGAGNTIYFGEGSWLTVV.